Listed below are T cell receptor beta chains from one sample, sequenced in a study of brain T cells in children with intractable seizures. Using immunoSEQ multiplex PCR, the repertoire was profiled, and TCRdb retains in-frame clones only, with some absent. The data show about 110,000 clones, with under 95% seen just once and 3.8% held by the top ten. The sequences come from peripheral blood, collected at surgery. Every receptor here comes from a boy younger than two with hemimegalencephaly and intractable seizures. Each CDR3 is given with its conserved first and last residue. The D gene is left open where the match is weak. Not all rows give a size; the values are once, few, many and, for expanded clones, a class.

v_call	j_call	d_call	clone_size	cdr3_aa	cdr3_nt
TRBV5-6	TRBJ1-2	-	-	CASSLEGFPLGYTF	TGTGCCAGCAGCTTGGAAGGTTTCCCCTTAGGCTACACCTTC
TRBV27	TRBJ1-4	-	-	CASSLRGPSEKLFF	TGTGCCAGCAGTTTAAGGGGACCAAGTGAAAAACTGTTTTTT
TRBV28	TRBJ2-7	-	-	CASSLGPPYEQYF	TGTGCCAGCAGTTTGGGTCCCCCTTACGAGCAGTACTTC
TRBV21-1	TRBJ1-2	-	-	CASSKFGPPGRGNGYTF	TGTGCCAGCAGCAAATTCGGCCCACCGGGCCGGGGTAATGGCTACACCTTC
TRBV5-1	TRBJ2-5	-	-	CASSLGSGEETQYF	TGCGCCAGCAGCTTGGGGTCAGGGGAAGAGACCCAGTACTTC
TRBV6-5	TRBJ2-1	TRBD2	-	CASSYSGLAGGEQFF	TGTGCCAGCAGTTACTCTGGACTAGCGGGCGGCGAGCAGTTCTTC
TRBV5-5	TRBJ1-1	-	-	CASSPRQTLNTEAFF	TGTGCCAGCAGCCCCCGACAGACTCTGAACACTGAAGCTTTCTTT
TRBV28	TRBJ2-4	TRBD2	once	CATPQKLAGVGAKNIQYF	TGTGCCACCCCCCAGAAACTAGCGGGAGTGGGTGCCAAAAACATTCAGTACTTC
TRBV9	TRBJ1-2	-	-	CASSVGRGNYGYTF	TGTGCCAGCAGCGTAGGGAGGGGTAACTATGGCTACACCTTC
TRBV5-1	TRBJ2-3	-	-	CASRLATSTDTQYF	TGCGCCAGCCGCCTAGCGACTAGCACAGATACGCAGTATTTT
TRBV5-8	TRBJ1-1	-	-	CASSLIGSTEAFF	TGTGCCAGCAGCTTGATAGGCAGCACTGAAGCTTTCTTT
TRBV20-1	TRBJ1-6	TRBD1	-	CSASGRGQWNSPLHF	TGCAGTGCTAGTGGGAGGGGGCAGTGGAATTCACCCCTCCACTTT
TRBV3-1/TRBV3-2	TRBJ1-4	-	-	CASSQVVWEKLFF	TGTGCCAGCAGCCAGGTCGTTTGGGAAAAACTGTTTTTT
TRBV28	TRBJ1-5	-	-	CASRQGVSNQPQHF	TGTGCCAGCAGGCAGGGAGTGAGCAATCAGCCCCAGCATTTT
TRBV28	TRBJ1-4	-	-	CASSSYPEREKLFF	TGTGCCAGCAGTTCATATCCAGAAAGGGAAAAACTGTTTTTT
TRBV7-9	TRBJ2-4	-	-	CASSSGGWDIQYF	TGTGCCAGCAGCTCTGGAGGGTGGGACATTCAGTACTTC
TRBV28	TRBJ2-7	TRBD2	-	CASRSGLVYEQYF	TGTGCCAGCAGATCGGGACTAGTCTACGAGCAGTACTTC
TRBV28	TRBJ2-7	TRBD2	-	CASSPWAGGYEQYF	TGTGCCAGCAGCCCGTGGGCGGGAGGGTACGAGCAGTACTTC
TRBV7-2	TRBJ2-1	TRBD2	-	CASSLRLAGGSYNEQFF	TGTGCCAGCAGCCTACGACTAGCGGGAGGGTCCTACAATGAGCAGTTCTTC
TRBV24-1	TRBJ2-1	-	-	CATRGSSYNEQFF	TGTGCCACTCGGGGGAGCTCCTACAATGAGCAGTTCTTC
TRBV5-5	TRBJ2-7	-	-	CASSPGTRAGSYEQYF	TGTGCCAGCAGCCCGGGAACACGAGCGGGCTCCTACGAGCAGTACTTC
TRBV5-5	TRBJ1-6	-	-	CASSFLAARSPLHF	TGTGCCAGCAGCTTTTTGGCAGCGCGTTCACCCCTCCACTTT
TRBV5-8	TRBJ2-1	-	-	CASSLELGRVNEQFF	TGTGCCAGCAGCTTGGAGCTAGGAAGGGTCAATGAGCAGTTCTTC
TRBV7-2	TRBJ1-6	-	-	CASSLIYSPLHF	TGTGCCAGCAGCTTAATCTATTCACCCCTCCACTTT
TRBV4-1	TRBJ2-7	TRBD1	once	CASSQDPLGTGGYEQYF	TGCGCCAGCAGCCAAGATCCCCTCGGGACAGGGGGCTACGAGCAGTACTTC
TRBV5-6	TRBJ2-5	-	-	CASSSEVEETQYF	TGTGCCAGCAGCTCCGAAGTAGAGGAGACCCAGTACTTC
TRBV18	TRBJ2-3	-	-	CASSPEDATDTQYF	TGTGCCAGCTCACCGGAAGACGCCACAGATACGCAGTATTTT
TRBV13	TRBJ1-1	-	-	CASSLEGGTEAFF	TGTGCCAGCAGTTTGGAGGGAGGCACTGAAGCTTTCTTT
TRBV3-1/TRBV3-2	TRBJ1-2	TRBD1	-	CASSQVKRGRHNYGYTF	TGTGCCAGCAGCCAAGTAAAGAGGGGGCGGCATAACTATGGCTACACCTTC
TRBV5-1	TRBJ2-3	-	-	CASRVRESDTQYF	TGCGCCAGCAGAGTCAGGGAATCAGATACGCAGTATTTT
TRBV2	TRBJ2-1	TRBD2	-	CASSGTSGRTYYNEQFF	TGTGCCAGCAGTGGGACTAGCGGGAGGACATATTACAATGAGCAGTTCTTC
TRBV27	TRBJ1-5	-	-	CASRAGISNQPQHF	TGTGCCAGCAGGGCAGGGATTAGCAATCAGCCCCAGCATTTT
TRBV20-1	TRBJ2-3	-	-	CSARFSDTQYF	TGCAGTGCTAGGTTCTCAGATACGCAGTATTTT
TRBV25-1	TRBJ2-3	TRBD1	-	CASSVSSRGTDTQYF	TGTGCCAGCAGTGTTAGCTCCAGGGGGACAGATACGCAGTATTTT
TRBV19	TRBJ2-1	TRBD2	once	CASRASGSSYNEQFF	TGTGCCAGTAGGGCTAGCGGAAGCTCCTACAATGAGCAGTTCTTC
TRBV7-9	TRBJ2-7	-	-	CASSIRYYEQYF	TGTGCCAGCAGTATTAGGTATTACGAGCAGTACTTC
TRBV7-2	TRBJ2-7	TRBD2	-	CASSPGLDWNEQYF	TGTGCCAGCAGCCCGGGACTAGATTGGAACGAGCAGTACTTC
TRBV7-2	TRBJ2-3	-	-	CASSYLAGSQDTQYF	TGTGCCAGCAGCTACTTGGCGGGCAGTCAAGATACGCAGTATTTT
TRBV28	TRBJ2-2	TRBD2	-	CASSFTTVLAAWNTGELFF	TGTGCCAGCAGTTTTACTACAGTGCTAGCGGCATGGAACACCGGGGAGCTGTTTTTT
TRBV20-1	TRBJ2-7	-	-	CSASGAGLRASYEQYF	TGCAGTGCTAGTGGTGCAGGGTTGCGGGCCTCCTACGAGCAGTACTTC
TRBV2	TRBJ2-7	-	-	CASSTGTYEQYF	TGTGCCAGCAGTACTGGGACCTACGAGCAGTACTTC
TRBV15	TRBJ2-3	-	-	CATSRDLLGPPKTDTQYF	TGTGCCACCAGCAGAGATCTCCTGGGCCCGCCGAAGACAGATACGCAGTATTTT
TRBV7-8	TRBJ2-1	TRBD2	-	CASSLLAAYNEQFF	TGTGCCAGCAGCTTACTAGCGGCCTACAATGAGCAGTTCTTC
TRBV19	TRBJ1-5	TRBD1	-	CASSIGSRQGSPAYSNQPQHF	TGTGCCAGTAGTATAGGGTCTCGACAGGGGAGCCCTGCTTATAGCAATCAGCCCCAGCATTTT
TRBV27	TRBJ1-6	-	-	CASSFEREASPLHF	TGTGCCAGCAGTTTTGAGAGGGAGGCTTCACCCCTCCACTTT
TRBV29-1	TRBJ1-1	TRBD1	-	CSVWTGVNTEAFF	TGCAGCGTGTGGACAGGAGTGAACACTGAAGCTTTCTTT
TRBV7-9	TRBJ1-5	-	-	CASSLGGYSNQPQHF	TGTGCCAGCAGCTTAGGGGGTTATAGCAATCAGCCCCAGCATTTT
TRBV28	TRBJ1-2	TRBD1	-	CASSFGTGGSYGYTF	TGTGCCAGCAGTTTCGGGACAGGGGGTTCCTATGGCTACACCTTC
TRBV5-1	TRBJ1-1	-	once	CASSSFGVGNEAFF	TGCGCCAGCAGCTCCTTCGGGGTCGGGAACGAAGCTTTCTTT
TRBV7-3	TRBJ2-3	TRBD2	-	CASSRLAGFTDTQYF	TGTGCCAGCAGCCGATTAGCGGGGTTCACAGATACGCAGTATTTT
TRBV14	TRBJ2-7	-	-	CASSWGQGRYEQYF	TGTGCCAGCAGTTGGGGGCAGGGACGCTACGAGCAGTACTTC
TRBV9	TRBJ2-3	-	-	CASSVALPADTQYF	TGTGCCAGCAGCGTAGCTTTGCCCGCAGATACGCAGTATTTT